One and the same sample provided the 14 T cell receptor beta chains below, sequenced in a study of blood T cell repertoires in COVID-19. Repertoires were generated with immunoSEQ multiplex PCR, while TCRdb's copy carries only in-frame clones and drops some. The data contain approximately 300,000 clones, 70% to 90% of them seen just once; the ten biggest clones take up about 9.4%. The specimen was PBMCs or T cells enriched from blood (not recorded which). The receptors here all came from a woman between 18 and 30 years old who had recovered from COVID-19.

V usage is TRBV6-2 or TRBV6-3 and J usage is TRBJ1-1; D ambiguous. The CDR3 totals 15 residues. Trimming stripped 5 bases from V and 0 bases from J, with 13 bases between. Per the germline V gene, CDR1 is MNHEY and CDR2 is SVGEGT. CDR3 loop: CASSIYGNMNTEAFF. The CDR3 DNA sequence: TGTGCCAGCAGTATTTACGGGAACATGAACACTGAAGCTTTCTTT.

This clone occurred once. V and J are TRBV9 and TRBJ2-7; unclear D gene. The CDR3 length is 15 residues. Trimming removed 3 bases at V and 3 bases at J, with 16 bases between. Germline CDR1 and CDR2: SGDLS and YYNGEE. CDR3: CASSETGGSIYEQYF. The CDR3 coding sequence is TGTGCCAGCAGCGAAACGGGTGGGTCGATCTACGAGCAGTACTTC.

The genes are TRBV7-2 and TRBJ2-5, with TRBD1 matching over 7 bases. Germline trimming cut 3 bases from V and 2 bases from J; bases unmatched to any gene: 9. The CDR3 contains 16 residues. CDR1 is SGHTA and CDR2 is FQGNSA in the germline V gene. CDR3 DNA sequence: TGTGCCAGCAGCTTCAACCCGGGACAGAAACAAGAGACCCAGTACTTC. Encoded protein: CASSFNPGQKQETQYF.

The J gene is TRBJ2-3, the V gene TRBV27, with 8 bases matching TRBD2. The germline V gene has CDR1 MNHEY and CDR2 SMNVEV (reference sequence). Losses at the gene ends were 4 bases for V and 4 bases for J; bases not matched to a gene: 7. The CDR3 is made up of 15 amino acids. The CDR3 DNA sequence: TGTGCCAGCAGTTCCCCACGGGAGGGCCCAGATACGCAGTATTTT. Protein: CASSSPREGPDTQYF.

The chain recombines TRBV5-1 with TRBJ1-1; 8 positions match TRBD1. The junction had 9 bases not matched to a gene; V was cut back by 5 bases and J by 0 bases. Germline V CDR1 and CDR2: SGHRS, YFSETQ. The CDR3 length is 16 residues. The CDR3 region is CASSSGTGALNTEAFF. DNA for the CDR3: TGCGCCAGCAGTTCCGGGACAGGCGCTTTGAACACTGAAGCTTTCTTT.

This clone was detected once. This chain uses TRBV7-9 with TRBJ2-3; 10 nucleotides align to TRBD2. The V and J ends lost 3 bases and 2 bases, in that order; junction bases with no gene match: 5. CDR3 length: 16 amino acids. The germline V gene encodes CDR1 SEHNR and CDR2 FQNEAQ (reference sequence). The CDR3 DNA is TGTGCCAGCAGCTTTGGTAGCGGGGGGACCACAGATACGCAGTATTTT. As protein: CASSFGSGGTTDTQYF.

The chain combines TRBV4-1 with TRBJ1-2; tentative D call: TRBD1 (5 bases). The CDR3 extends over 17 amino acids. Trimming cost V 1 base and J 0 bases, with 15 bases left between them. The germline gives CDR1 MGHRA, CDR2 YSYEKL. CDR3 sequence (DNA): TGCGCCAGCAGCCAAGGGACACCTCATTCACCTAACTATGGCTACACCTTC. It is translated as CASSQGTPHSPNYGYTF.

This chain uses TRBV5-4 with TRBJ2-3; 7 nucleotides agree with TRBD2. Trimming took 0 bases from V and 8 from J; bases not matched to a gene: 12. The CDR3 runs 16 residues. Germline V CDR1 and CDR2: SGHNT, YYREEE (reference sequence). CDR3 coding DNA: TGTGCCAGCAGCTTGGCGTTAGCGGGCGCTCTAGGTACGCAGTATTTT. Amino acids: CASSLALAGALGTQYF.

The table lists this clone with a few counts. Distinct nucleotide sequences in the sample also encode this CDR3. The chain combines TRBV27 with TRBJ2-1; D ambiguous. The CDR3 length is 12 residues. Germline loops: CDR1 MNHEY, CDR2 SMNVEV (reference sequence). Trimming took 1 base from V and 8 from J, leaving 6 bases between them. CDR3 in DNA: TGTGCCAGCAGTTTATTAGGAGATGAGCAGTTCTTC. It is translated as CASSLLGDEQFF.

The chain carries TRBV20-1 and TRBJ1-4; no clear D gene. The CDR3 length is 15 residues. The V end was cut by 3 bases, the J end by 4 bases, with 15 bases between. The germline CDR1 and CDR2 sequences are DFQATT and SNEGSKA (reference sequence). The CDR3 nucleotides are TGCAGTGCTAGTCCTAGTAGATTCCTTAATGAAAAACTGTTTTTT. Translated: CSASPSRFLNEKLFF.

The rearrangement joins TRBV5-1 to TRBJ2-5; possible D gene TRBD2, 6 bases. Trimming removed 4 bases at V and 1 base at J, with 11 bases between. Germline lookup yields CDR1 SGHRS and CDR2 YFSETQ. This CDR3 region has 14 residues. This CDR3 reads CASSLRGLQETQYF. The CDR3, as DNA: TGCGCCAGCAGCCTGAGGGGACTCCAAGAGACCCAGTACTTC.

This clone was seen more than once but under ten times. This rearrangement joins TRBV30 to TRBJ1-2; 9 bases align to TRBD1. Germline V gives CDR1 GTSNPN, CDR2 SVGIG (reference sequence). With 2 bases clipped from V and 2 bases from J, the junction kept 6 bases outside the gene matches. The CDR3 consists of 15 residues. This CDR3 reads CAWSRPGTGNYGYTF. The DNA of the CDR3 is TGTGCCTGGAGTCGTCCCGGGACAGGGAACTATGGCTACACCTTC.

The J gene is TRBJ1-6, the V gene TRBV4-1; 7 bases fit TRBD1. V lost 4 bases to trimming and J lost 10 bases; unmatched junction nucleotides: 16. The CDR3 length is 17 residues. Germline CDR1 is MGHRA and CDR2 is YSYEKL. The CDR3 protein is CASSLNTQGRGKSPLHF. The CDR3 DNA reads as TGCGCCAGCAGCCTGAACACACAGGGGCGGGGAAAATCACCCCTCCACTTT.

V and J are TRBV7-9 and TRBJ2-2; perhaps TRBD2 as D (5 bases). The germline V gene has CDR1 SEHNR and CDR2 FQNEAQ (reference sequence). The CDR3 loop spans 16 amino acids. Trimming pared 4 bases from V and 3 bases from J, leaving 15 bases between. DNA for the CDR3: TGTGCCAGCAGCTCCCAAGGTTCGGGATACACCGGGGAGCTGTTTTTT. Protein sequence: CASSSQGSGYTGELFF.